This T cell receptor beta chain is from a study of OX40 agonist ivuxolimab in advanced cancers. Study-wide findings and caveats: At 0.1 to 3.0 mg/kg and by week 6, clonal expansion occurred in CD4+ and CD8+ blood T cells. Part of the nonresponder group also had normalized T-cell clonal expansion that was low.

Concerning this clone: Its specificity is not known.

Here immunoSEQ multiplex PCR was the method, and the copy in TCRdb shows in-frame clones only, minus some. This table holds 95,000 to 100,000 clones, around 85% found once. Germline lookup yields CDR1 LGHNA and CDR2 YSLEER. Trimming removed 0 bases from V and 1 base from J, with 18 bases in between. The CDR3 has 18 amino acids. The chain joins TRBV4-3 to TRBJ2-5; a weak D match, TRBD2 (5 bases). The material sequenced was CD4+ or CD8+ T cells sorted from blood, taken in a trial of the OX40 agonist ivuxolimab. The receptor was derived from an adult with an advanced solid tumor such as melanoma, head and neck, liver or kidney cancer. CDR3 coding DNA: TGCGCCAGCAGCCAAGATTGGTCGACGCGGGCGATCCAAGAGACCCAGTACTTC. It codes for CASSQDWSTRAIQETQYF.